The 25 T cell receptor beta chains given below trace back to one sample, sequenced in a study of identical twins. TCRdb itself ran the 5' RACE reads through MiXCR, one entry per CDR3 protein. Of more than 400,000 distinct CDR3 sequences listed, roughly 15% are singletons. These data were also filed under a second study, of yellow fever vaccine responses in identical twins.

Sequenced material: CD4+ T cells sorted from blood. These receptors were obtained from a woman between 18 and 30 years old in good health.

This clonotype was seen at least ten times. This rearrangement joins TRBV12-3 or TRBV12-4 to TRBJ1-4; D unresolved. The CDR3 loop spans 13 amino acids. V dropped 3 bases and J dropped 7 bases, with 9 bases sitting between them. CDR3 region: CASSFIVTEKLFF. As DNA, the CDR3 is TGTGCCAGCAGTTTCATTGTAACTGAAAAACTGTTTTTT.

In this sample, this clonotype turned up many times. The chain links TRBV5-1 to TRBJ2-3; the D is unclear. V lost 0 bases to trimming and J lost 3 bases, with 8 bases between them. The CDR3 consists of 14 residues. Germline-derived CDR1 and CDR2 are SGHRS and YFSETQ. In DNA, the CDR3 is TGCGCCAGCAGCTTGGGGCCACAGACAGATACGCAGTATTTT. The encoded protein is CASSLGPQTDTQYF.

CDR3 nucleotides: TGTGCCAGCAGCCAAGATTGGGCAGGTACCTACAATGAGCAGTTCTTC. Protein: CASSQDWAGTYNEQFF. The rearrangement uses TRBV4-2 and TRBJ2-1; no clear D gene. V was shortened by 0 bases and J by 2 bases, with 11 bases between the two germline ends. In germline, CDR1 is LGHNA, CDR2 YNFKEQ. The CDR3 consists of 16 residues.

V usage is TRBV12-3 or TRBV12-4 and J usage is TRBJ2-7; 9 bases map to TRBD1. Trimming removed 6 bases from V and 5 bases from J; junction bases left unmatched: 11. The length of the CDR3 is 15 residues. CDR3 nucleotide sequence: TGTGCCAGCAGCCTCAAGATGGGACAGGGTGACGAGCAGTACTTC. Its protein product is CASSLKMGQGDEQYF.

This CDR3 reads CSASASGGPDTQYF. The CDR3 DNA follows: TGCAGTGCTAGCGCTAGCGGGGGCCCAGATACGCAGTATTTT. The chain employs TRBV20-1 and TRBJ2-3; 10 bases match TRBD2. V was clipped by 3 bases and J by 4 bases; unmatched bases: 4. Germline CDR1 reads DFQATT; CDR2 reads SNEGSKA (reference sequence). This CDR3 region has 14 residues.

In its sample, this clonotype was seen a few times. This rearrangement joins TRBV6-5 to TRBJ2-7, with no clear D. Trimming stripped 0 bases from V and 3 bases from J, with 12 bases between. Per the germline V gene, CDR1 is MNHEY and CDR2 is SVGAGI. CDR3 length: 15 amino acids. The CDR3 sequence is CASSYSLVGIYEQYF. The CDR3 DNA sequence: TGTGCCAGCAGTTACTCGTTGGTGGGAATCTACGAGCAGTACTTC.

This clonotype was seen a handful of times. This chain uses TRBV15 with TRBJ1-1; D might be TRBD1 (5 bases). The CDR3 loop spans 17 amino acids. Per the germline V gene, CDR1 is LNHNV and CDR2 is YYDKDF (reference sequence). V dropped 3 bases and J dropped 1 base, with 18 bases sitting between them. CDR3 in DNA: TGTGCCACCAGCAGGACAGCGGGCCCAGTTGCGAACACTGAAGCTTTCTTT. This translates into CATSRTAGPVANTEAFF.

The table lists this clonotype with a count of one. V is TRBV28 and J is TRBJ2-5; no definite D call. CDR3 size: 16 residues. The germline V and J ends were trimmed by 5 bases and 1 base, with 17 bases remaining between them. Germline V gene lookup returns CDR1 MDHEN and CDR2 SYDVKM. The CDR3 here is CASSPPAGPAQETQYF. For the CDR3, the DNA is TGTGCCAGCAGTCCTCCCGCAGGACCGGCCCAAGAGACCCAGTACTTC.

This clonotype occurred a few times. The CDR3 reads CAISEQFF. The CDR3 bases are TGTGCCATCAGTGAGCAGTTCTTC. The chain has TRBV10-3 and TRBJ2-1; D gene unclear. CDR1 is ENHRY and CDR2 is SYGVKD in the germline V gene. The CDR3 totals 8 residues. Trimming left V 2 bases short and J 13 bases short, with 0 bases between.

This clonotype has more than one count but fewer than ten. This chain uses TRBV3-1 with TRBJ2-6; D gene uncertain. Trimming stripped 4 bases from V and 4 bases from J, with 11 bases between. This CDR3 region has 15 residues. Per germline, CDR1 LGHDT and CDR2 YNNKEL (reference sequence). The CDR3, as DNA: TGTGCCAGCAGCCGGAAGGGAACAGGGGCCAACGTCCTGACTTTC. Its translation is CASSRKGTGANVLTF.

This clonotype turned up a few times. This chain uses TRBV2 with TRBJ1-2, with a weak D call TRBD1 (5 bases). Germline CDR1 SNHLY, CDR2 FYNNEI. CDR3 size: 13 residues. Trimming removed 3 bases from V and 5 bases from J, with 10 bases in between. Written as DNA, the CDR3 is TGTGCCAGCAGTGATGGAGGGGATTATGGCTACACCTTC. Its protein product is CASSDGGDYGYTF.

The rearrangement links TRBV5-1 to TRBJ2-3; D remains unclear. Trimming stripped 0 bases from V and 6 bases from J, with 14 bases between. CDR3 size: 15 residues. The germline CDR1 and CDR2 sequences are SGHRS and YFSETQ. DNA for the CDR3: TGCGCCAGCAGCTTGGCCAATCTGGCCCGGGATACGCAGTATTTT. Its translation: CASSLANLARDTQYF.

This clonotype was detected only a few times. The chain employs TRBV3-1 and TRBJ1-5; D is unclear. In germline, CDR1 is LGHDT, CDR2 YNNKEL (reference sequence). This CDR3 has 15 residues. V shed 1 base and J shed 2 bases, with 9 bases lying between them. CDR3 nucleotides: TGTGCCAGCAGCCAAGGTGCCTCCGGCAATCAGCCCCAGCATTTT. It encodes CASSQGASGNQPQHF.

The CDR3 protein is CASSSARLATDTQYF. CDR3 nucleotide sequence: TGCGCCAGCAGCTCCGCCCGGCTGGCCACAGATACGCAGTATTTT. The chain recombines TRBV5-1 with TRBJ2-3, with unresolved D. The CDR3 length is 15 residues. V was trimmed by 3 bases and J by 2 bases, leaving 13 bases between them. Germline-derived CDR1 and CDR2 are SGHRS and YFSETQ.

The DNA of the CDR3 is TGTGCCATCAGGGCACCTGGGGCCAACGTCCTGACTTTC. It is translated as CAIRAPGANVLTF. V and J are TRBV10-3 and TRBJ2-6, with D unclear. V dropped 6 bases and J dropped 2 bases, with 5 bases sitting between them. Germline V gives CDR1 ENHRY, CDR2 SYGVKD. The CDR3 contains 13 residues.

This clonotype was recorded a few times. The chain combines TRBV28 with TRBJ2-3; 10 bases align to TRBD1. The junction had 7 bases not matched to a gene; V was cut back by 2 bases and J by 2 bases. Germline V gene sequence: CDR1 MDHEN, CDR2 SYDVKM. This CDR3 region has 17 residues. CDR3 sequence: CASSLSPGQGFTDTQYF. CDR3 nucleotides: TGTGCCAGCAGTTTAAGTCCGGGACAGGGGTTCACAGATACGCAGTATTTT.

This clonotype came up a few times. V is TRBV11-2 and J is TRBJ2-7, with D perhaps TRBD2 (5 bases). The CDR3 is 13 amino acids. Per the germline V gene, CDR1 is SGHAT and CDR2 is FQNNGV. V was pared by 5 bases and J by 4 bases, with 12 bases between. The CDR3: CASSQPGTYEQYV. In nucleotides, the CDR3 is TGTGCCAGCAGCCAACCGGGAACTTACGAGCAGTACGTC.

This clonotype has a count of ten or more. This rearrangement joins TRBV12-3 or TRBV12-4 to TRBJ1-1; D not resolved. The V and J ends lost 3 bases and 0 bases respectively, with 8 bases between them. The CDR3 has 14 amino acids. The CDR3 coding sequence is TGTGCCAGCAGTTTTGGGCAGTTGAACACTGAAGCTTTCTTT. Its protein product is CASSFGQLNTEAFF.

This clonotype was seen more than once but under ten times. V usage is TRBV6-5 and J usage is TRBJ1-2, with D uncertain. The CDR3 loop spans 12 amino acids. Trimming took 6 bases from V and 8 from J, leaving 13 bases between them. Germline CDR1 MNHEY, CDR2 SVGAGI. Written as DNA, the CDR3 is TGTGCCAGCAGACCAGGACTGGGCGGCTACACCTTC. Amino acids: CASRPGLGGYTF.

The chain is built from TRBV20-1 and TRBJ2-1, with TRBD1 as a possible D gene (5 bases). This CDR3 is 13 amino acids long. The germline V gene has CDR1 DFQATT and CDR2 SNEGSKA (reference sequence). Trimming took off 0 bases at V and 4 bases at J, with 7 bases between the two ends. CDR3 in DNA: TGCAGTGCTAGAGAGACAGTTTACAATGAGCAGTTCTTC. Residues: CSARETVYNEQFF.

In its sample, this clonotype was seen once. One base away lies a much larger clone, so this may be a sequencing read error. The chain recombines TRBV24-1 with TRBJ2-3; D call uncertain. Germline V CDR1 and CDR2: KGHDR, SFDVKD. V lost 4 bases and J 3 bases, leaving 1 base between the germline ends. The CDR3 loop spans 11 amino acids. The CDR3 protein is CATSETDTQYF. The DNA for the CDR3 is TGTGCCACCAGTGAAACAGATACGCAGTATTTT.

In its sample, this clonotype was seen a few times. V and J are TRBV10-3 and TRBJ1-6, with 9 bases aligning to TRBD1. Germline CDR1 and CDR2: ENHRY and SYGVKD. Germline trimming cut 10 bases from V and 0 bases from J; bases unmatched to any gene: 4. This CDR3 has 15 residues. In DNA form, the CDR3 reads TGTGCCACCACGGACAGGGGCTCCTATAATTCACCCCTCCACTTT. This translates into CATTDRGSYNSPLHF.

The rearrangement uses TRBV5-1 and TRBJ1-1; 7 bases map to TRBD1. This CDR3 comprises 15 residues. Germline lookup yields CDR1 SGHRS and CDR2 YFSETQ. V lost 5 bases to trimming and J lost 6 bases; unmatched junction nucleotides: 13. CDR3 sequence reads: CASSKIGQVAPEAFF. The CDR3 DNA is TGCGCCAGCAGTAAAATAGGACAGGTGGCCCCTGAAGCTTTCTTT.

This clonotype was recorded at least ten times. This chain uses TRBV29-1 with TRBJ2-1; D remains unclear. The CDR3 is made up of 14 amino acids. From germline, CDR1 is SQVTM and CDR2 ANQGSEA. V was pared by 4 bases and J by 1 base, with 11 bases between. This chain's CDR3 is CSVVTSLSYNEQFF. DNA of the CDR3: TGCAGCGTTGTTACTTCGTTGTCCTACAATGAGCAGTTCTTC.

The DNA of the CDR3 is TGTGCCAGCAGCCAGGGACTAGCGGGGGCCAGCCTCCACAATGAGCAGTTCTTC. This sequence encodes CASSQGLAGASLHNEQFF. The chain combines TRBV4-2 with TRBJ2-1; 14 bases fit TRBD2. CDR3 length: 18 residues. Germline CDR1 reads LGHNA; CDR2 reads YNFKEQ. The V and J ends lost 3 bases and 5 bases, in that order; junction bases with no gene match: 9.